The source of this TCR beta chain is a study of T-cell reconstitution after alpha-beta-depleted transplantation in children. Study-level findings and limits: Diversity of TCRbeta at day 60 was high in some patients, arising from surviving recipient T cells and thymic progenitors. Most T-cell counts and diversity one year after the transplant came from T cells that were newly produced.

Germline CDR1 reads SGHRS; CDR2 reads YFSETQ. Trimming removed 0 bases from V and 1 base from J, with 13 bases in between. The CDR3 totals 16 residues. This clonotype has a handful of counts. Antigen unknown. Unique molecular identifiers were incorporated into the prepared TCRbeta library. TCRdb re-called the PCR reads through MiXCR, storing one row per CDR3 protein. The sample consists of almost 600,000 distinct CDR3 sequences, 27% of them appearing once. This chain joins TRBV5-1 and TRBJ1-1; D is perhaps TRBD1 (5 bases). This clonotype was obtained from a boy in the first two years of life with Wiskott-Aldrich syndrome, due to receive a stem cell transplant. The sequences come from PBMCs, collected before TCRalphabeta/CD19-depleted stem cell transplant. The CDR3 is CASSLEVGGKNTEAFF. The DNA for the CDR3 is TGCGCCAGCAGCTTGGAAGTCGGGGGGAAGAACACTGAAGCTTTCTTT.